The 16 T cell receptor beta chains below come from one sample, sequenced in a study of blood T cell repertoires in COVID-19. Sequencing used immunoSEQ multiplex PCR; TCRdb keeps in-frame clones, though not all of them. The sample includes 120,000 to 150,000 clones, approximately 91% seen only once; the top ten take about 11%. The sequenced sample was peripheral blood. These receptor sequences come from a man aged 50 or older with active or convalescent COVID-19.

The V and J genes are TRBV4-1 and TRBJ2-4; 8 nucleotides match TRBD2. Germline V gene data show CDR1 as MGHRA and CDR2 as YSYEKL. Trimming cost V 0 bases and J 7 bases; bases outside gene matches: 2. The CDR3 is 14 amino acids. CDR3 DNA: TGCGCCAGCAGCCAAGATAGCGGGGTGAACATTCAGTACTTC. It is translated as CASSQDSGVNIQYF.

The genes are TRBV29-1 and TRBJ2-2; tentatively, D is TRBD1 or TRBD2 (6 bases each). Germline CDR1 and CDR2: SQVTM and ANQGSEA. CDR3 length: 13 amino acids. V was shortened by 7 bases and J by 0 bases, with 9 bases between the two germline ends. DNA for the CDR3: TGCAGCGGGGGGGCCGCGAACACCGGGGAGCTGTTTTTT. This translates into CSGGAANTGELFF.

A single count supports this clone. This chain uses TRBV4-3 with TRBJ1-1; the D gene is possibly TRBD1 (6 bases). This CDR3 is built from 15 residues. Looked up from germline, CDR1 is LGHNA and CDR2 is YSLEER. V was cut by 0 bases and J by 10 bases, with 18 bases left in between. In nucleotides, the CDR3 is TGCGCCAGCAGCCAAGATTACAGGGCTACGGTCGGAGCTTTCTTT. It is translated as CASSQDYRATVGAFF.

The rearrangement links TRBV5-4 to TRBJ2-3, with TRBD1 identical over 7 bases. Germline V gene sequence: CDR1 SGHNT, CDR2 YYREEE (reference sequence). The CDR3 is made up of 17 amino acids. V lost 5 bases to trimming and J lost 3 bases; unmatched junction nucleotides: 15. CDR3 residues: CASSQPTGTALTDTQYF. CDR3 sequence (DNA): TGTGCCAGCAGTCAACCAACCGGGACAGCCCTGACAGATACGCAGTATTTT.

This chain joins TRBV6-5 and TRBJ1-6; 7 bases align to TRBD1. The germline CDR1 and CDR2 sequences are MNHEY and SVGAGI. V shed 6 bases and J 7 bases; nucleotides not matched to a gene: 9. The CDR3 runs 15 residues. The CDR3, as DNA: TGTGCCAGCAGAAAAGAGGGGGCAAGAAATTCACCCCTCCACTTT. This translates into CASRKEGARNSPLHF.

This rearrangement joins TRBV6-5 to TRBJ1-5; D perhaps matches TRBD1 (6 bases). V lost 5 bases and J lost 9, with 17 bases in between. The germline gives CDR1 MNHEY, CDR2 SVGAGI. This CDR3 is built from 14 residues. CDR3 loop: CASSTTGSLGPQHF. The CDR3 nucleotides are TGTGCCAGCAGTACCACAGGGAGTCTTGGGCCCCAGCATTTT.

The chain links TRBV5-4 to TRBJ2-5; a possible D gene is TRBD1 (7 bases). CDR1 SGHNT and CDR2 YYREEE come from the germline V gene (reference sequence). The CDR3 sequence is 16 residues long. The V gene lost 5 bases and the J gene lost 2 bases, with 19 bases spanning the gap. The CDR3 DNA reads TGTGCCAGCAGTACCTTGGGATCAGGGGGGCAAGAGACCCAGTACTTC. Its protein product is CASSTLGSGGQETQYF.

This rearrangement joins TRBV29-1 to TRBJ2-1, with 15 bases matching TRBD2. The ends lost 4 bases at V and 0 bases at J; junction bases unmatched: 4. Per germline, CDR1 SQVTM and CDR2 ANQGSEA. The CDR3 extends over 17 amino acids. The CDR3 bases are TGCAGCGTTGGTAGGACTAGCGGGAGGGGCTCCTACAATGAGCAGTTCTTC. This translates into CSVGRTSGRGSYNEQFF.

The chain carries TRBV5-3 and TRBJ2-3; the D is unclear. TRBV5-3 is identified as an open reading frame with a role that is uncertain. This CDR3 comprises 13 residues. The germline V and J ends were trimmed by 0 bases and 9 bases, with 11 bases remaining between them. This CDR3 reads CARSLALSNTQYF. CDR3 in DNA: TGTGCCAGAAGCTTGGCACTCTCCAACACGCAGTATTTT.

This clone was counted only a few times. V is TRBV6-5 and J is TRBJ1-1; weak D call: TRBD1 (5 bases). V was shortened by 4 bases and J by 7 bases, with 13 bases between the two germline ends. The CDR3 consists of 13 residues. The germline V gene has CDR1 MNHEY and CDR2 SVGAGI. In nucleotides, the CDR3 is TGTGCCAGCAGTTCGGGGGTGTTGAATGAAGCTTTCTTT. Encoded protein: CASSSGVLNEAFF.

The chain recombines TRBV27 with TRBJ1-1; D gene uncertain. Trimming left V 0 bases short and J 4 bases short, with 9 bases between. The CDR3 has 14 residues. Germline CDR1 and CDR2: MNHEY and SMNVEV (reference sequence). The CDR3 region is CASSLSEGSTEAFF. The CDR3 nucleotides are TGTGCCAGCAGTTTATCGGAGGGTAGCACTGAAGCTTTCTTT.

CDR3 loop: CASSYSGALTGEQYF. In nucleotides, the CDR3 is TGTGCCAGCAGTTACTCAGGGGCCCTGACGGGCGAGCAGTACTTC. The chain couples TRBV6-5 to TRBJ2-7, with a weak D call TRBD1 (5 bases). Trimming shortened V by 0 bases and J by 6 bases, and 15 bases separated the two germline ends. Germline loops: CDR1 MNHEY, CDR2 SVGAGI. This CDR3 comprises 15 residues.

This chain uses TRBV29-1 with TRBJ2-7; perhaps TRBD1 as D (6 bases). The CDR3 consists of 13 residues. Germline V gives CDR1 SQVTM, CDR2 ANQGSEA. V gave up 6 bases and J gave up 2 bases, with 14 bases separating them. The DNA for the CDR3 is TGCAGCGTAGAGACAGGTATAACCTACGAGCAGTACTTC. Amino acid sequence: CSVETGITYEQYF.

In its sample, this clone was seen once. The J gene is TRBJ1-6, the V gene TRBV28; the D gene is possibly TRBD1 (6 bases). V was clipped by 6 bases and J by 6 bases, with 15 bases between them. The length of the CDR3 is 15 residues. Germline loops: CDR1 MDHEN, CDR2 SYDVKM. The CDR3 DNA follows: TGTGCCAGCAGCCCGGGACACTCCGGTAATTCACCCCTCCACTTT. Translating gives CASSPGHSGNSPLHF.

This clone was seen only once. V usage is TRBV4-1 and J usage is TRBJ1-4; D is possibly TRBD1 (6 bases). The germline CDR1 and CDR2 sequences are MGHRA and YSYEKL. V lost 4 bases, J lost 5 bases, and 17 bases lay in between. The CDR3 contains 16 residues. Here the CDR3 DNA reads TGCGCCAGCAGCCTGGGGCAGGGGCAGACGAATGAAAAACTGTTTTTT. This translates into CASSLGQGQTNEKLFF.

The chain recombines TRBV7-2 with TRBJ2-1; the D gene is possibly TRBD1 (5 bases). Between the trimmed V and J ends, which lost 4 bases and 4 bases, there was a span of 14 bases. This CDR3 contains 15 residues. Germline V gene sequence: CDR1 SGHTA, CDR2 FQGNSA. The CDR3 bases are TGTGCCAGCAGCTCAGGAGCAGGGCTTTACAATGAGCAGTTCTTC. Its protein is CASSSGAGLYNEQFF.